This T cell receptor beta chain was observed in a study of identical twins. Whole-study results and caveats: It was cross-sectional statistical analysis, not following the same donors, that the conclusions relied on.

The CDR3 runs 14 residues. Germline V gene sequence: CDR1 MDHEN, CDR2 SYDVKM. V lost 5 bases to trimming and J lost 8 bases, with 16 bases between them. One entry per CDR3 protein results from TCRdb running MiXCR on the 5' RACE reads. The sample has about 890,000 distinct CDR3 sequences, over 9% seen once; the top ten hold about 1.5%. As regards this clonotype: Its antigen is not known.

The sample was also reused in another study, on yellow fever vaccine responses in identical twins.

J is TRBJ2-4 and V is TRBV28, with D maybe TRBD2 (6 bases). Sequencing input: PBMCs. The sequence was collected from a woman younger than 30 in good health. CDR3 protein: CASSPPAREDIQYF. CDR3 bases: TGTGCCAGCAGTCCCCCGGCTAGGGAGGACATTCAGTACTTC. Full variable domain (outside the CDR3, taken from reference TRBV28 and TRBJ2-4): DVKVTQSSRYLVKRTGEKVFLECVQDMDHENMFWYRQDPGLGLRLIYFSYDVKMKEKGDIPEGYSVSREKKERFSLILESASTNQTSMYLCASSPPAREDIQYFGAGTRLSVL.